Presented here are 14 T cell receptor beta chains from one specimen sequenced in a study of CD8+ T cells in alopecia areata. Extraction of RNA preceded its reverse transcription into cDNA, which served as the sequencing template. Sequencing was performed with immunoSEQ multiplex PCR; in TCRdb, only in-frame clones are kept and a portion is missing. This sample carries about 270,000 clones and no singletons, and approximately 1.2% goes to the top ten. Sorting relied on CD4, CD8alpha, NKG2D, NKG2ACE and other markers applied to pooled cutaneous lymph node cells. The sequencing sample was made of CD4+ T cells sorted from a lymph node. All receptors derive from a C3H/HeJ mouse with alopecia areata. The strain's MHC type: H2-k.

As regards this clone: The germline and genes are mouse ones. Coverage ceases 3 residues before the CDR3 finishes, and the germline J gene fills in the end. Different DNA sequences within this sample yield the same CDR3. This chain connects TRBV5 to TRBJ1-6, with 7 positions matching TRBD1. TRBJ1-6 is known as an ORF, though its function is uncertain. The J segment lost 3 bases and the V segment lost 1 base, leaving 0 bases of the junction unmatched. The CDR3 contains 15 residues. The germline gives CDR1 LGHNA, CDR2 YNLKQL (reference sequence). Incomplete CDR3 DNA: TGTGCCAGCAGCCAAGGACAGGGCTATAATTCGCCC. This sequence encodes CASSQGQGYNSP. The full CDR3 protein is CASSQGQGYNSPLYF.

Turning to this clone: Mouse germline and gene names are used. The CDR3 end falls 4 residues outside the read, so it is completed with the germline J gene. The rearrangement joins TRBV13-3 to TRBJ2-3; weak D call: TRBD2 (7 bases). Germline V CDR1 and CDR2: NNHDY, SYVADS. Trimming took off 2 bases at V and 3 bases at J, with 13 bases between the two ends. This CDR3 has 15 amino acids. This CDR3 is CASSERGAGAETLYF. The sequenced CDR3 bases are TGTGCCAGCAGTGAACGGGGGGCTGGCGCAGAA.

As to this clone: Mouse germline and gene names are used. The sequenced fragment ends 4 residues before the CDR3 boundary, so the rest is inferred from the germline J gene. V is TRBV3 and J is TRBJ2-5, with D perhaps matching TRBD2 (6 bases). CDR3 size: 13 residues. CDR1 SNHLY and CDR2 FYNGKV come from the germline V gene (reference sequence). Incomplete CDR3 DNA: TGTGCCAGCAGCTTAGGCTGGGGAGAC. This translates into CASSLGWGD. The full CDR3 is CASSLGWGDTQYF.

About this clone itself: All gene names here are mouse names. The missing CDR3 end, 4 residues past where the read stops, is filled in from the germline J gene. The chain carries TRBV31 and TRBJ1-2, with a tentative D call TRBD1 (6 bases). The CDR3 consists of 15 residues. V gave up 3 bases and J gave up 2 bases, with 16 bases separating them. The V gene's germline CDR1 is GKSSPN and CDR2 SITVG. Partial CDR3 DNA: TGTGCCTGGAGGCAGGTCGGGGGGCGCAACTCC. Protein product: CAWRQVGGRNS. The whole CDR3 is CAWRQVGGRNSDYTF.

On this clone itself: Genes here carry mouse names. Read coverage stops 4 residues before the CDR3 terminus; the germline J gene supplies the remainder. The V gene is TRBV2, the J gene TRBJ1-2, with TRBD1 matching over 9 bases. CDR3 length: 15 residues. The ends lost 0 bases at V and 2 bases at J; junction bases unmatched: 1. Per germline, CDR1 LGHNA and CDR2 YSYQKL. The CDR3 sequence is CASSQEGTGNSDYTF. The sequenced part of the CDR3 DNA is TGTGCCAGCAGCCAAGAGGGGACAGGGAACTCC.

This clone was observed at least ten times. Genes and germline come from the mouse. The CDR3 end is not reached by the read, which stops 4 residues before it; the germline J gene fills it in. Other nucleotide sequences from this sample produce the same CDR3. The chain combines TRBV13-1 with TRBJ2-1; 7 bases map to TRBD2. The CDR3 has 15 residues. In germline, CDR1 is NSHNY, CDR2 SYGAGN. Trimming cost V 0 bases and J 0 bases; bases outside gene matches: 0. CDR3 DNA, as far as it was read: TGTGCCAGCAGTGATGTGGGGGGTAACTATGCT. As protein: CASSDVGGNYA. The CDR3, in full, reads CASSDVGGNYAEQFF.

This clone was found a few times. A much more abundant neighbour one base away suggests this may be a read error. Gene names follow the mouse nomenclature. The read ends 4 residues early relative to the CDR3; the germline J gene fills the gap. The chain has TRBV19 and TRBJ2-2; D is unclear. Germline V gives CDR1 FNHDT, CDR2 SITEND (reference sequence). This CDR3 region has 12 residues. The V end lost 2 bases, the J end lost 3 bases, and 2 bases lay between the germline ends. The CDR3 loop is CASSMDTGQLYF. The CDR3 DNA, read in part, is TGTGCCAGCAGTATGGACACCGGG.

This clone appeared many times. Germline and genes here are mouse. The read gets to within 4 residues of the CDR3 end, and the germline J gene fills in the rest. Other DNA sequences in this sample translate to the same CDR3. The V and J genes are TRBV17 and TRBJ2-3; TRBD1 agrees at 9 bases. After removal of 6 bases from V and 0 bases from J, the junction contained 4 bases not matched to a gene. Germline V gene lookup returns CDR1 MNHDT and CDR2 YYDKIL. The CDR3 has 15 residues. CDR3 protein: CASSRTGASAETLYF. Partial CDR3 DNA: TGTGCTAGCAGCCGGACAGGGGCTAGTGCAGAA.

A few counts support this clone. Gene and germline names: mouse. The part of the CDR3 DNA that was read is TGCACCTGCAGTGCCCCCTACTGGGGCCAAGAC. Amino acids: CTCSAPYWGQD. Given in full, the CDR3 is CTCSAPYWGQDTQYF. The rearrangement links TRBV1 to TRBJ2-5; 7 bases map to TRBD2. The sequence runs out 4 residues before the end of the CDR3; the remainder is reconstructed from the germline J gene. V trimming: 3 bases; J trimming: 2 bases; junction bases outside the gene matches: 5. This CDR3 is built from 15 residues. In germline, CDR1 is NSQYPW, CDR2 LRSPGD (reference sequence).

This clone was recorded a few times. Gene names are the mouse ones. This sample also contains other DNA sequences that code for the same CDR3. CDR3: CASSQEGGYAEQFF. Partial CDR3 DNA: TGTGCCAGCAGCCAAGAGGGGGGGTATGCT. J is TRBJ2-1 and V is TRBV5, with TRBD2 matching over 7 bases. The read finishes 4 residues shy of the CDR3 end, and the germline J gene is used to complete it. Trimming at V came to 0 bases and at J to 4 bases, leaving 0 bases not matched to a gene. This CDR3 is built from 14 residues. The germline V gene has CDR1 LGHNA and CDR2 YNLKQL (reference sequence).

This clone was detected ten times or more. Gene labels here are mouse ones. With the read ending 3 residues before the CDR3 end, the germline J gene is used to fill in that end. V is TRBV5 and J is TRBJ1-6; no clear D. TRBJ1-6 is an ORF, with its function uncertain. Germline lookup yields CDR1 LGHNA and CDR2 YNLKQL (reference sequence). The V end lost 0 bases, the J end lost 7 bases, and 4 bases lay between the germline ends. This CDR3 is built from 13 residues. The DNA read from the CDR3 is TGTGCCAGCAGCCAAGATTGGAATTCGCCC. Translating gives CASSQDWNSP. The whole CDR3 sequence is CASSQDWNSPLYF.

Comments on this clone: Genes here carry mouse names. The read ends 4 residues early relative to the CDR3; the germline J gene fills the gap. Additional DNA sequences in this sample encode the identical CDR3. V usage is TRBV13-3 and J usage is TRBJ2-2; a possible D gene is TRBD1 (6 bases). CDR3 length equals 14 residues. The germline V gene has CDR1 NNHDY and CDR2 SYVADS. Trimming removed 2 bases from V and 2 bases from J, with 7 bases in between. CDR3 in amino acids: CASSERGNTGQLYF. The CDR3 DNA, read in part, is TGTGCCAGCAGTGAGAGGGGGAACACCGGG.

Details on this clone: Gene names follow the mouse nomenclature. Read coverage stops 4 residues before the CDR3 terminus; the germline J gene supplies the remainder. Other DNA sequences of this sample code for an identical CDR3. This chain links TRBV19 with TRBJ2-5; 9 nucleotides agree with TRBD1. The CDR3 totals 13 residues. Germline-derived CDR1 and CDR2 are FNHDT and SITEND (reference sequence). The chain's CDR3 is CASSRDREDTQYF. The CDR3 DNA, read in part, is TGTGCCAGCAGTCGGGACAGGGAGGAC.

This clone has a handful of counts. Gene names are mouse gene names. The read ends 4 residues before the CDR3 terminus; that terminus is restored from the germline J gene. The chain combines TRBV17 with TRBJ2-1, with D perhaps matching TRBD2 (7 bases). CDR3 length: 16 residues. Trimming shortened V by 1 base and J by 3 bases, and 13 bases separated the two germline ends. The germline V gene encodes CDR1 MNHDT and CDR2 YYDKIL. The CDR3 protein is CASSRVGGPLYAEQFF. CDR3 DNA, as far as it was read: TGTGCTAGCAGTAGAGTTGGGGGGCCCCTCTATGCT.